Following are 18 T cell receptor beta chains from one sample sequenced in a study of T cell responses to AZD1222 COVID-19 vaccine. Assay: immunoSEQ multiplex PCR; the TCRdb copy retains only in-frame clones and omits some. The sample includes approximately 150,000 clones, approximately 88% of them seen just once. The source material was peripheral blood, sampled 28 days after the second dose of the MenACWY control vaccine. The origin of the receptors is an adult who received the MenACWY meningococcal vaccine as a control.

The V and J genes are TRBV5-1 and TRBJ2-3; D not certain. The CDR3 sequence is 16 residues long. V lost 0 bases and J 4 bases, leaving 15 bases between the germline ends. Germline V CDR1 and CDR2: SGHRS, YFSETQ. The CDR3 spells CASSLGMGTSADTQYF. CDR3 nucleotide sequence: TGCGCCAGCAGCTTGGGTATGGGTACGTCTGCAGATACGCAGTATTTT.

The CDR3 here is CASSRGTTFTDTQYF. DNA of the CDR3: TGTGCCAGCAGCCGAGGGACTACATTCACAGATACGCAGTATTTT. The chain uses TRBV28 and TRBJ2-3; TRBD2 aligns across 7 bases. V was pared by 6 bases and J by 2 bases, with 8 bases of the junction left unmatched. Germline values: CDR1 MDHEN, CDR2 SYDVKM. The CDR3 sequence is 15 residues long. The variable domain in full, completed from reference TRBV28 and TRBJ2-3, reads DVKVTQSSRYLVKRTGEKVFLECVQDMDHENMFWYRQDPGLGLRLIYFSYDVKMKEKGDIPEGYSVSREKKERFSLILESASTNQTSMYLCASSRGTTFTDTQYFGPGTRLTVL.

V and J are TRBV11-2 and TRBJ2-3, with 8 nucleotides matching TRBD2. After removal of 1 base from V and 2 bases from J, the junction contained 8 bases not matched to a gene. Germline V gene lookup returns CDR1 SGHAT and CDR2 FQNNGV. The CDR3 covers 17 residues. The CDR3 region is CASSLVSGLAPTDTQYF. CDR3 nucleotide sequence: TGTGCCAGCAGCTTAGTTTCCGGACTAGCCCCCACAGATACGCAGTATTTT.

The V and J genes are TRBV27 and TRBJ2-7, with 8 bases identical to TRBD1. V lost 5 bases to trimming and J lost 1 base; unmatched junction nucleotides: 16. The CDR3 extends over 18 amino acids. CDR1 is MNHEY and CDR2 is SMNVEV in the germline V gene (reference sequence). CDR3 sequence (DNA): TGTGCCAGCAGTCCAAAACTACCCGGGACAGGATATTCCTACGAGCAGTACTTC. Residues: CASSPKLPGTGYSYEQYF.

The rearrangement uses TRBV7-2 and TRBJ2-5; TRBD1 is a possible D gene (5 bases). The CDR3 consists of 16 residues. The V gene's germline CDR1 is SGHTA and CDR2 FQGNSA. V gave up 0 bases and J gave up 5 bases, with 16 bases separating them. The CDR3 nucleotides are TGTGCCAGCAGCTTAGCGCCCAGGGCCCCTTTGGAGACCCAGTACTTC. Translated: CASSLAPRAPLETQYF.

J is TRBJ2-6 and V is TRBV3-1 (or the pseudogene TRBV3-2); D is undetermined. Per germline, CDR1 LGHDT and CDR2 YNNKEL (reference sequence). The V gene lost 0 bases and the J gene lost 0 bases, with 18 bases spanning the gap. The CDR3 is 20 residues long. CDR3 bases: TGTGCCAGCAGCCAAGAACCCCTGGGCCCGCTATCCTCTGGGGCCAACGTCCTGACTTTC. Protein sequence: CASSQEPLGPLSSGANVLTF.

A remark on this clone: One end of the junction is discordant with germline, which a read error may explain. The chain carries TRBV7-9 and TRBJ1-1; TRBD1 matches at 8 bases. The CDR3 has 12 residues. CDR1 SEHNR and CDR2 FQNEAQ come from the germline V gene (reference sequence). The CDR3 here is CASSPSDREMIF. Here the CDR3 DNA reads TGTGCCAGCAGCCCCTCGGACAGGGAGATGATCTTT.

The J gene is TRBJ1-6, the V gene TRBV13; D may be TRBD1 (6 bases). This CDR3 region has 13 residues. Trimming left V 1 base short and J 10 bases short, with 8 bases between. The V gene's germline CDR1 is PRHDT and CDR2 FYEKMQ (reference sequence). The CDR3 protein is CASSLERGSPLHF. The CDR3 region has the DNA TGTGCCAGCAGCTTAGAGAGGGGGTCACCCCTCCACTTT.

The chain carries TRBV6-5 and TRBJ2-1; the D gene is possibly TRBD2 (5 bases). The CDR3 sequence is 16 residues long. Trimming removed 2 bases from V and 10 bases from J, with 21 bases in between. Germline CDR1 is MNHEY and CDR2 is SVGAGI. The CDR3 here is CASSYRDYRHGREQFF. CDR3 sequence (DNA): TGTGCCAGCAGTTACCGCGACTACCGCCATGGGAGAGAGCAGTTCTTC.

The chain employs TRBV30 and TRBJ2-7, with 8 bases identical to TRBD2. This CDR3 spans 13 amino acids. From germline, CDR1 is GTSNPN and CDR2 SVGIG (reference sequence). The trim removed 3 bases at V and 3 bases at J, leaving 4 bases unmatched. CDR3: CAWRAGAVYEQYF. The CDR3 nucleotides are TGTGCCTGGAGAGCGGGGGCTGTCTACGAGCAGTACTTC.

The table lists this clone with a few counts. The rearrangement links TRBV11-3 to TRBJ1-6, with 11 nucleotides matching TRBD1. This CDR3 has 16 amino acids. Trimming took 5 bases from V and 7 from J; bases not matched to a gene: 7. From germline, CDR1 is SGHNT and CDR2 YENEEA. CDR3 nucleotides: TGTGCCAGCAGCGGAGGACAGGGGGCGCCGAATTCACCCCTCCACTTT. It encodes CASSGGQGAPNSPLHF.

The CDR3 protein is CASRGTSGSYNEQFF. The CDR3 bases are TGTGCCAGCAGGGGGACTAGCGGGAGTTACAATGAGCAGTTCTTC. The rearrangement joins TRBV7-2 to TRBJ2-1; 14 nucleotides match TRBD2. V shed 6 bases and J 4 bases; nucleotides not matched to a gene: 2. Germline CDR1 reads SGHTA; CDR2 reads FQGNSA. The CDR3 is 15 residues long. The variable domain in full, with the rest retrieved from reference TRBV7-2 and TRBJ2-1, is GAGVSQSPSNKVTEKGKDVELRCDPISGHTALYWYRQSLGQGLEFLIYFQGNSAPDKSGLPSDRFSAERTGGSVSTLTIQRTQQEDSAVYLCASRGTSGSYNEQFFGPGTRLTVL.

The genes are TRBV18 and TRBJ2-7, with TRBD1 matching 9 bases. The ends lost 6 bases at V and 4 bases at J; junction bases unmatched: 7. The CDR3 loop spans 14 amino acids. CDR1 KGHSH and CDR2 LQKENI come from the germline V gene. This CDR3 is CASSPGTGNYEQYF. CDR3 DNA: TGTGCCAGCTCGCCCGGGACAGGGAATTACGAGCAGTACTTC. Drawing the rest from reference TRBV18 and TRBJ2-7, the complete variable domain is NAGVMQNPRHLVRRRGQEARLRCSPMKGHSHVYWYRQLPEEGLKFMVYLQKENIIDESGMPKERFSAEFPKEGPSILRIQQVVRGDSAAYFCASSPGTGNYEQYFGPGTRLTVT.

The chain carries TRBV7-2 and TRBJ2-7; TRBD1 or TRBD2 may be the D gene (5 bases each). The germline V and J ends were trimmed by 7 bases and 0 bases, with 16 bases remaining between them. This CDR3 spans 15 amino acids. The germline gives CDR1 SGHTA, CDR2 FQGNSA. CDR3 bases: TGTGCCAGCACCGTTTCAAGTGGGGGCTCCTACGAGCAGTACTTC. Its translation is CASTVSSGGSYEQYF.

The gene calls are TRBV12-3 or TRBV12-4 and TRBJ2-7; D gene unclear. This CDR3 has 12 amino acids. Trimming took 2 bases from V and 6 from J, leaving 8 bases between them. In DNA, the CDR3 is TGTGCCAGCAGTTTACTGCCTCCCGAGCAGTACTTC. This codes for CASSLLPPEQYF.

The chain links TRBV6-5 to TRBJ2-4; 7 nucleotides match TRBD1. Germline CDR1 MNHEY, CDR2 SVGAGI. The CDR3 contains 14 residues. V lost 0 bases, J lost 7 bases, and 3 bases stayed unmatched. As DNA, the CDR3 is TGTGCCAGCAGTTACTCTACCAGGGGGAACATTCAGTACTTC. This codes for CASSYSTRGNIQYF.

The chain has TRBV3-1 (or the pseudogene TRBV3-2) and TRBJ1-6; 7 bases are shared with TRBD1. V lost 8 bases, J lost 10 bases, and 8 bases stayed unmatched. Germline V gene lookup returns CDR1 LGHDT and CDR2 YNNKEL (reference sequence). The CDR3 covers 13 residues. For the CDR3, the DNA is TGTGCCAGCGGTACAGGGGAAAGCTCACCCCTCCACTTT. Translating gives CASGTGESSPLHF.

V usage is TRBV11-3 and J usage is TRBJ2-7; 9 nucleotides agree with TRBD2. This CDR3 has 15 residues. V lost 4 bases, J lost 6 bases, and 10 bases stayed unmatched. Germline V lookup: CDR1 SGHNT, CDR2 YENEEA. The CDR3 region has the DNA TGTGCCAGCAGCTCCCGTCTAGCGGGGAATACCGAGCAGTACTTC. Translating gives CASSSRLAGNTEQYF.